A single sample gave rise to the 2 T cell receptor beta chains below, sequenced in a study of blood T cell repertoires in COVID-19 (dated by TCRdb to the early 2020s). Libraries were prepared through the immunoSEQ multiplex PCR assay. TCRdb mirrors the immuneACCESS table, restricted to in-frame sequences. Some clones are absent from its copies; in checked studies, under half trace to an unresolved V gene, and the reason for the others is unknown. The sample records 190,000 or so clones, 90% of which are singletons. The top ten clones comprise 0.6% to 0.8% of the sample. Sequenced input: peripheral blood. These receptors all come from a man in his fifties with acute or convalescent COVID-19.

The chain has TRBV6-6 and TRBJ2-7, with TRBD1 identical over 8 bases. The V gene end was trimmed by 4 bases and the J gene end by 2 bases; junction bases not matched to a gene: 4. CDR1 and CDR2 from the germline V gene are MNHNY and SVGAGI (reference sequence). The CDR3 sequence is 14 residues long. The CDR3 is CASSLTGDTYEQYF. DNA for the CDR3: TGTGCCAGCAGTTTGACAGGGGACACCTACGAGCAGTACTTC.

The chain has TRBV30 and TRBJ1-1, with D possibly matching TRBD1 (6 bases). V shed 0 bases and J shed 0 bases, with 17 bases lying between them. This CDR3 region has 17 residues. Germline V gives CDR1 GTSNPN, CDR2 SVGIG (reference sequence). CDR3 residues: CAWSVSVTGLLNTEAFF. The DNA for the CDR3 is TGTGCCTGGAGTGTTAGTGTCACAGGGCTTCTGAACACTGAAGCTTTCTTT.